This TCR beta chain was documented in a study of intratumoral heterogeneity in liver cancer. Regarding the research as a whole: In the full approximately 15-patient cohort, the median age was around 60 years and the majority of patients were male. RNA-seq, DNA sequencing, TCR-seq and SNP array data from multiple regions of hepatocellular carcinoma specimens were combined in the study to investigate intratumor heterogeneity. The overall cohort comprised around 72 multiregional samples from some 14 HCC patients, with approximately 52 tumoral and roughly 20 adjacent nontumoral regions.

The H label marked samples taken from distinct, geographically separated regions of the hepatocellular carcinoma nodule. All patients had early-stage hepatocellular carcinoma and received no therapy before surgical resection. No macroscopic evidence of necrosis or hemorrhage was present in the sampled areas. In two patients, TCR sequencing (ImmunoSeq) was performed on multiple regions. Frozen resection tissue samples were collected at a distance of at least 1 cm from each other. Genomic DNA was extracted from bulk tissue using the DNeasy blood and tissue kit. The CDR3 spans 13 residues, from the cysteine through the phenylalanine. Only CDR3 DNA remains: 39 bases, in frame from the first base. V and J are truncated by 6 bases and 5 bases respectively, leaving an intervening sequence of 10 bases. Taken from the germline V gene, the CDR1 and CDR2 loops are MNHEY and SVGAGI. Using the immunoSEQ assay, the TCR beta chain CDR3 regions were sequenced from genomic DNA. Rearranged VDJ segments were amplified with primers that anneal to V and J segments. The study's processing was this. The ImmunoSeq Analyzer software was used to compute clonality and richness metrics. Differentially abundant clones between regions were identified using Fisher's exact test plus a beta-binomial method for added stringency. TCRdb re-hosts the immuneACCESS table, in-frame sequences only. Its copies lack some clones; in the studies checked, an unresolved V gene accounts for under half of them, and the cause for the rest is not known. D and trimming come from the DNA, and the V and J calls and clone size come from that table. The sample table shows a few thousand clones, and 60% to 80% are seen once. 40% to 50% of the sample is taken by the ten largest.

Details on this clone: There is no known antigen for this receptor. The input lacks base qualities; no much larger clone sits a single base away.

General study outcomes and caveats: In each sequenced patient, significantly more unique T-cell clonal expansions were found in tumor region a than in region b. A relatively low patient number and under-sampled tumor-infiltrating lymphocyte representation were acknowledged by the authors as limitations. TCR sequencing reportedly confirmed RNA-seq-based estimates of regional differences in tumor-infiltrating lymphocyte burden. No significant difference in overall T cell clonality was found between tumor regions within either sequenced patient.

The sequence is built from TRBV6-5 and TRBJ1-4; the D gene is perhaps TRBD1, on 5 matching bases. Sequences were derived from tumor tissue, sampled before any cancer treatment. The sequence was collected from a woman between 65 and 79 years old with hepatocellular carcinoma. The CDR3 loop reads CASRMGRNEKLFF. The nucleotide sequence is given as TGTGCCAGCAGGATGGGGCGAAATGAAAAACTGTTTTTT.